This entry is about one T cell receptor beta chain. The data are from a study of shared clonotypes between healthy human individuals. Genomic DNA per cell subset filled all wells of several immunoSEQ plates. Sorted-subset replicate PCR reactions contained 200 ng DNA, corresponding to some 28,000 T cell genomes. The repertoire was sequenced with immunoSEQ multiplex PCR; TCRdb's copy has only in-frame clones and lacks some. The sample lists 2 million to 2.5 million clones, over 85% occurring once. The germline V gene encodes CDR1 SGHRS and CDR2 YFSETQ. The V and J ends lost 1 base and 1 base, in that order; junction bases with no gene match: 6. The CDR3 has 18 amino acids.

This clonotype originated in a man between 18 and 35 years old in good health. Some clones in this sample may be carry-over from other donors' samples. The chain carries TRBV5-1 and TRBJ2-1; 12 bases align to TRBD2. The sequencing sample was made of naive CD4+ T cells from PBMCs. Subset: CD45RA+ positively selected. Written as DNA, the CDR3 is TGCGCCAGCAGCTTGAGGCTAGCGGGAGGGCCGTCCTACAATGAGCAGTTCTTC. Translation gives CASSLRLAGGPSYNEQFF. Based on the CDR3 plus reference TRBV5-1 and TRBJ2-1, the full variable domain is KAGVTQTPRYLIKTRGQQVTLSCSPISGHRSVSWYQQTPGQGLQFLFEYFSETQRNKGNFPGRFSGRQFSNSRSEMNVSTLELGDSALYLCASSLRLAGGPSYNEQFFGPGTRLTVL.